One and the same sample provided the 8 T cell receptor beta chains below, sequenced in a study of T-cell memory formation after mild COVID-19. Each CDR3 protein gets one entry after TCRdb re-called the 5' RACE reads with MiXCR. The data contain 130,000 to 150,000 distinct CDR3 sequences, 6% to 7% of them singletons. The material sequenced was PBMCs or a T cell subset sorted from them (not recorded which). Receptors originate from an adult woman who had mild COVID-19 (a few samples of this study predate the infection). Cell type and time point are not known.

This clonotype has just a few counts. At one of its ends the junction is not consistent with the germline gene, which may arise from a read error. The chain carries TRBV12-3 or TRBV12-4 and TRBJ2-7; 11 nucleotides agree with TRBD2. The CDR3 covers 12 residues. CDR3 coding DNA: TGTGCCAGCAGTCTAGCGGGGGGCGAGCAGTACTTC. Protein product: CASSLAGGEQYF.

This clonotype was detected a few times. J is TRBJ1-5 and V is TRBV30, with D tentatively TRBD1 (5 bases). The CDR3 totals 13 residues. Germline V gene sequence: CDR1 GTSNPN, CDR2 SVGIG (reference sequence). V dropped 0 bases and J dropped 7 bases, with 10 bases sitting between them. The CDR3 region is CAWSVSWGQPQHF. CDR3 bases: TGTGCCTGGAGTGTGTCGTGGGGGCAGCCCCAGCATTTT. The whole variable domain, filled in from reference TRBV30 and TRBJ1-5, reads SQTIHQWPATLVQPVGSPLSLECTVEGTSNPNLYWYRQAAGRGLQLLFYSVGIGQISSEVPQNLSASRPQDRQFILSSKKLLLSDSGFYLCAWSVSWGQPQHFGDGTRLSIL.

This clonotype was observed a few times. The chain joins TRBV6-5 to TRBJ1-2; possible D gene TRBD1, 6 bases. The germline CDR1 and CDR2 sequences are MNHEY and SVGAGI. Trimming removed 6 bases at V and 13 bases at J, with 18 bases between. The CDR3 is 12 residues long. CDR3 DNA: TGTGCCAGCAGGCAGGGGCAGGGGATTCTCACCTTC. As protein: CASRQGQGILTF.

This clonotype has ten or more counts. CDR3 loop: CASSRQGSTGELFF. The CDR3 DNA reads TGTGCCAGCAGCCGACAGGGGAGCACCGGGGAGCTGTTTTTT. The chain links TRBV5-4 to TRBJ2-2, with 8 positions matching TRBD1. Germline V lookup: CDR1 SGHNT, CDR2 YYREEE (reference sequence). CDR3 length equals 14 residues. With V trimmed by 4 bases and J by 4 bases, 3 bases remained unmatched.

In its sample, this clonotype was seen a few times. The chain is built from TRBV19 and TRBJ2-1; 12 bases are a match to TRBD2. The CDR3 spans 16 residues. J was trimmed by 4 bases and V by 5 bases; bases with no gene match: 6. The germline gives CDR1 LNHDA, CDR2 SQIVND (reference sequence). This CDR3 is CASSAHTSGGYNEQFF. In DNA, the CDR3 is TGTGCCAGTAGTGCGCACACTAGCGGGGGGTACAATGAGCAGTTCTTC.

There are a few counts of this clonotype. The chain carries TRBV6-2 or TRBV6-3 and TRBJ2-5; a weak D match, TRBD2 (5 bases). The CDR3 is 13 amino acids. The V gene lost 6 bases and the J gene lost 5 bases, with 13 bases spanning the gap. Per the germline V gene, CDR1 is MNHEY and CDR2 is SVGEGT. DNA for the CDR3: TGTGCCAGCAGGAGGACCGGCGGGGAGACCCAGTACTTC. This translates into CASRRTGGETQYF.

This clonotype was counted at least ten times. The genes are TRBV11-1 and TRBJ2-3, with TRBD1 matching over 7 bases. CDR1 and CDR2 from the germline V gene are SGHAT and FQDESV (reference sequence). This CDR3 has 16 residues. The junction had 11 bases not matched to a gene; V was cut back by 5 bases and J by 3 bases. CDR3 nucleotides: TGTGCCAGCAGCGCCTACGCGACAGGGAAGACAGATACGCAGTATTTT. Protein product: CASSAYATGKTDTQYF.

This clonotype was found a few times. The J gene is TRBJ2-5, the V gene TRBV9, with D maybe TRBD2 (6 bases). The germline CDR1 and CDR2 sequences are SGDLS and YYNGEE. The CDR3 covers 17 residues. Trimming stripped 0 bases from V and 2 bases from J, with 17 bases between. CDR3 DNA: TGTGCCAGCAGCGTAGTCGGCGGCAGACTAGGACAAGAGACCCAGTACTTC. It codes for CASSVVGGRLGQETQYF.